One T cell receptor beta chain is described in this entry. Its antigen remains unknown. The sample comes from a study of Ad26.COV2.S vaccination and SARS-CoV-2 variants. About the research overall: A participant enrolled in the COV1001 Ad26.COV2.S trial arm provided the sample.

Germline CDR1 and CDR2: SNHLY and FYNNEI. V was trimmed by 4 bases and J by 3 bases, leaving 3 bases between them. The CDR3 has 12 amino acids. Sequenced by immunoSEQ multiplex PCR; TCRdb stores in-frame clones only, minus some. The sample lists hundreds of thousands of clones; around 90% were seen once. Treatment defined: around 19 received Ad26.COV2.S at low or high dose, single or two shots; 5 received placebo; per-sample allocation not given. Repertoires come from day 63 after the first vaccine or placebo injection. Whoever gave the sample was an adult aged 18-55 years in Boston. Study findings and constraints: Measures of TCR breadth and depth may have fallen short of total T cell responses. Individuals receiving vaccine had higher spike-specific TCR breadth than placebo recipients did.

The source material was peripheral blood, sampled in a trial of Ad26.COV2.S vaccine versus placebo. The gene calls are TRBV2 and TRBJ1-4; D is uncertain. The origin of this receptor is a person between 18 and 65 years old who received the Ad26.COV2.S COVID-19 vaccine or a placebo. CDR3 sequence (DNA): TGTGCCAGCAGTGGATCTAATGAAAAACTGTTTTTT. Residues: CASSGSNEKLFF.